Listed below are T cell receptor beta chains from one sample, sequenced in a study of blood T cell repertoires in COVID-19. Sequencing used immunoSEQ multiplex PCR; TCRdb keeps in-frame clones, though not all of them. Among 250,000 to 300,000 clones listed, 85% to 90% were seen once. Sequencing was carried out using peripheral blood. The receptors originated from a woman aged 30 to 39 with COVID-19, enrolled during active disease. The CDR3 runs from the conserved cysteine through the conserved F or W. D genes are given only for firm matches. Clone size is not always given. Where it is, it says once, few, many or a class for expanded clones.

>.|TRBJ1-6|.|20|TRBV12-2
TGTGCAAGTCGCTTTCCGCTGAATATTGGGACACCCTCCTATAATTCACCCCTCCACTTT
CASRFPLNIGTPSYNSPLHF
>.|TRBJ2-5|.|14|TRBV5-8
TGTGCCAGCAGCGCCGGGACTGTACAAGAGACCCAGTACTTC
CASSAGTVQETQYF
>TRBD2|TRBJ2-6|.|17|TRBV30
TGTGCCTGGAGCGGACTAGCGGTCCGTTCTGGGGCCAACGTCCTGACTTTC
CAWSGLAVRSGANVLTF
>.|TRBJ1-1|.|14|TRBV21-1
TGTGCCAGCAGCCACGGGGGGGCGGCCACTGAAGCTTTCTTT
CASSHGGAATEAFF
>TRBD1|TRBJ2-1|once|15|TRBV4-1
TGCGCCAGCAGCCACAGACAGGGCAATTACAATGAGCAGTTCTTC
CASSHRQGNYNEQFF
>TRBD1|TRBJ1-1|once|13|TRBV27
TGTGCCAGCAGTCCCGGGACAGGGGGCGAAGCTTTCTTT
CASSPGTGGEAFF
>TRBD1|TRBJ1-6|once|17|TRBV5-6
TGTGCCAGCAGCTTGGACAGGGGAAGCTCCTATAATTCACCCCTCCACTTT
CASSLDRGSSYNSPLHF
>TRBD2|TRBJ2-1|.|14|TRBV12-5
TGTGCTAGTGGTTCGGGGGGGTCCTACAATGAGCAGTTCTTC
CASGSGGSYNEQFF
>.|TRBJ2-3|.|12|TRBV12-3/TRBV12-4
TGTGCCAGCGTATTAAGCCGGGATACGCAGTATTTT
CASVLSRDTQYF
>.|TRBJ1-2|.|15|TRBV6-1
TGTGCCAGCAGTGAAGCGCGGACCGGAGGATATGGCTACACCTTC
CASSEARTGGYGYTF
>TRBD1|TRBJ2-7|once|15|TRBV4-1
TGCGCCAGCAGCACCCGGACAGGGTCTGAGGACGAGCAGTACTTC
CASSTRTGSEDEQYF
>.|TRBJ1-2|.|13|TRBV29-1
TGCAGCGTTAGGGAGGGAGTAAACTATGGCTACACCTTC
CSVREGVNYGYTF
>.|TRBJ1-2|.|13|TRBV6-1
TGTGCCAGCAGTGAGGGGGGGAACTATGGCTACACCTTC
CASSEGGNYGYTF
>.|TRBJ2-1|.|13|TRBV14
TGTGCCAGCAGCCGGTTTCGGGGCAATGAGCAGTTCTTC
CASSRFRGNEQFF
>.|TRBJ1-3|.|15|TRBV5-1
TGCGCCAGCAGCTTGGATCAGGGGCTGGGAAACACCATATATTTT
CASSLDQGLGNTIYF
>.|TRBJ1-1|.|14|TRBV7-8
TGTGCCAGCAGTCGGGTCAGCTTGAACACTGAAGCTTTCTTT
CASSRVSLNTEAFF
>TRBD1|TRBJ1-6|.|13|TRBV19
TGTGCCAGTAGCGGGACAGGGTATTCACCCCTCCACTTT
CASSGTGYSPLHF
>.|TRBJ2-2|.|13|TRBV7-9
TGTGCCAGCAGCTTAGAAGGGGCCGGGGAGCTGTTTTTT
CASSLEGAGELFF
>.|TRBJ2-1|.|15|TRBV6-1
TGTGCCAGCAGTGACCTCGAGGGGGGGCTGTATGAGCAGTTCTTC
CASSDLEGGLYEQFF
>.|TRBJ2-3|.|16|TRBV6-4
TGTGCCAGCAGTGACATCTTCGGACTCAGCACAGATACGCAGTATTTT
CASSDIFGLSTDTQYF
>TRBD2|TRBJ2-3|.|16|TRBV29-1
TGCAGCGTTGAGGGCCTAGCGGAGGATAGGACAGATACGCAGTATTTT
CSVEGLAEDRTDTQYF
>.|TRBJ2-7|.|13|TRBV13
TGTGCCAGCAGCTTTTTGTCCAGCTACGAGCAGTACTTC
CASSFLSSYEQYF
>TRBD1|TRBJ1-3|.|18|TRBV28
TGTGCCAGCAGTTTACTCGAGACAGGGGTAAACTCTGGAAACACCATATATTTT
CASSLLETGVNSGNTIYF
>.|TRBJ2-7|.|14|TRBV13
TGTGCCAGCAGCTCGCCGGGCCGGGGGTACGAGCAGTACTTC
CASSSPGRGYEQYF
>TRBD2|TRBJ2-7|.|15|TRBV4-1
TGCGCCCGCAGCCACGGGGGGGCGGGGGAATACGAGCAGTACTTC
CARSHGGAGEYEQYF
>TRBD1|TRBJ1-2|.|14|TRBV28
TGTGCCAGCAGTTTACCTTACAGGGGTTGGGGCTACACCTTC
CASSLPYRGWGYTF
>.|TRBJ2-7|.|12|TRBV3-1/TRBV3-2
TGTGCCAGCAGCCAGACTCACTACGAGCAGTACTTC
CASSQTHYEQYF
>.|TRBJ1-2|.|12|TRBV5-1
TGCGCCAGCAGCTTGCAGGGCTTCGGCTACACCTTC
CASSLQGFGYTF
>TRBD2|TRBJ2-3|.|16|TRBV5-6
TGTGCCAGCAGCTTGGGGCTAGCGGGGGACACAGATACGCAGTATTTT
CASSLGLAGDTDTQYF
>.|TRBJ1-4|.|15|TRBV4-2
TGTGCCAGCAGCCAAGTGGAAGGGAGTGGAGAAAAACTGTTTTTT
CASSQVEGSGEKLFF
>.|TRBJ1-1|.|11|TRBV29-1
TGCAGCGTTGTACCCGGAGCTGAAGCTTTCTTT
CSVVPGAEAFF
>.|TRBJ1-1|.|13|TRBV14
TGTGCCAGCAGCCAAGAAGCCTACACTGAAGCTTTCTTT
CASSQEAYTEAFF
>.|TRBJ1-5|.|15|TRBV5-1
TGCGCCAGCAGCTATTCAGGGTATAGCAATCAGCCCCAGCATTTT
CASSYSGYSNQPQHF
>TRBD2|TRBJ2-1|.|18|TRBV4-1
TGCGCCAGCAGCCAAGTTTCGACTAGCGGGGGGGCTCTTCATGAGCAGTTCTTC
CASSQVSTSGGALHEQFF
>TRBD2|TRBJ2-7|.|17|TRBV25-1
TGTGCCAGCAGTCCTGACAGTGGGAGGGAACCTACGGACGAGCAGTACTTC
CASSPDSGREPTDEQYF
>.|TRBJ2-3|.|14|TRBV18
TGTGCCAGCTCATCAACCGGGGTCACAGATACGCAGTATTTT
CASSSTGVTDTQYF
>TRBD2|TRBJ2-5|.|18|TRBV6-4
TGTGCCAGCAGTGACTCAGGGGCGGGGGATCTGTTGGGAGAGACCCAGTACTTC
CASSDSGAGDLLGETQYF
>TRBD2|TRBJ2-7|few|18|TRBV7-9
TGTGCCAGCAGCTCCACGGTTGTTAGCGGGGGGAATTCCTACGAGCAGTACTTC
CASSSTVVSGGNSYEQYF
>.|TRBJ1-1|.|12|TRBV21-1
TGTGCCAGCAGCAAAGGAGGATCTGAAGCTTTCTTT
CASSKGGSEAFF
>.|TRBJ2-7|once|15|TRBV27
TGTGCCAGCAGTTTATGGTCCCAGGTGTCCTACGAGCAGTACTTC
CASSLWSQVSYEQYF
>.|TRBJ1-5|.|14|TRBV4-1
TGCGCCAGCAGCCTAGACAGTCAGAATCAGCCCCAGCATTTT
CASSLDSQNQPQHF
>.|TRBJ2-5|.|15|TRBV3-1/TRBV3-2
TGTGCCAGCAGCCAGGGAGTTATAGGAGGTGAGACCCAGTACTTC
CASSQGVIGGETQYF
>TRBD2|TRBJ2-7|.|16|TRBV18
TGTGCCAGCTCACCTATTGTCCTAGCGGGGGGGCTCGAGCAGTACTTC
CASSPIVLAGGLEQYF